The rows below give T cell receptor beta chains drawn from one sample of a study of post-analysis software for immune sequencing data. One entry per CDR3 protein, called by TCRdb with MiXCR from the PCR reads. The sample contains 550,000 to 700,000 distinct CDR3 sequences, around 44% of which appear only once. Source material: blood. The receptors were sampled from a girl aged 10 to 17 with multiple sclerosis. Each CDR3 is given with its conserved first and last residue. The D gene is left open where the match is weak. Only part of the rows carry a size: once, few, many, or a class if the clone is expanded.

TRBV20-1,TRBJ1-4,.,.,CSARAHMGDEKLFF,TGCAGTGCTAGAGCCCACATGGGGGATGAAAAACTGTTTTTT
TRBV29-1,TRBJ2-3,.,TRBD1,CSVGQGGHTDTQYF,TGCAGCGTTGGACAGGGGGGGCACACAGATACGCAGTATTTT
TRBV7-3,TRBJ2-5,few,.,CASSQRATQETQYF,TGTGCCAGCAGCCAGAGGGCTACCCAAGAGACCCAGTACTTC
TRBV4-1,TRBJ1-1,few,.,CASSQDRSEAFF,TGCGCCAGCAGCCAAGACCGGTCTGAAGCTTTCTTT
TRBV4-2,TRBJ2-7,few,.,CASSRGPINEQYF,TGTGCCAGCAGCCGAGGACCAATCAACGAGCAGTACTTC
TRBV9,TRBJ2-2,.,.,CASSANTGELFF,TGTGCCAGCAGCGCGAACACCGGGGAGCTGTTTTTT
TRBV7-8,TRBJ2-7,.,.,CASSLGSSTYEQYF,TGTGCCAGCAGCTTAGGTTCTTCAACCTACGAGCAGTACTTC
TRBV29-1,TRBJ1-1,.,.,CSVEVIAGYTEAFF,TGCAGCGTTGAAGTCATAGCAGGGTACACTGAAGCTTTCTTT
TRBV5-6,TRBJ2-5,.,.,CASSLDRLETRSAQYF,TGTGCCAGCAGCTTGGACCGACTAGAGACCCGCTCGGCCCAGTACTTC
TRBV12-3/TRBV12-4,TRBJ2-1,.,.,CASSQDSGASLEQFF,TGTGCCAGCTCCCAGGACTCAGGGGCCAGCCTGGAGCAGTTCTTC
TRBV2,TRBJ2-1,few,TRBD1,CASSELGGEYNEQFF,TGTGCCAGCAGTGAACTAGGGGGCGAGTACAATGAGCAGTTCTTC
TRBV11-2,TRBJ2-3,few,.,CASSLTYLDTQYF,TGTGCCAGCAGCTTAACTTACCTGGATACGCAGTATTTT
TRBV12-3/TRBV12-4,TRBJ2-1,.,.,CASSWAVHNEQFF,TGTGCCAGCAGTTGGGCAGTTCACAATGAGCAGTTCTTC
TRBV5-1,TRBJ1-2,.,.,CASSSGHRDNYGYTF,TGCGCCAGCAGCTCGGGTCACAGGGATAACTATGGCTACACCTTC